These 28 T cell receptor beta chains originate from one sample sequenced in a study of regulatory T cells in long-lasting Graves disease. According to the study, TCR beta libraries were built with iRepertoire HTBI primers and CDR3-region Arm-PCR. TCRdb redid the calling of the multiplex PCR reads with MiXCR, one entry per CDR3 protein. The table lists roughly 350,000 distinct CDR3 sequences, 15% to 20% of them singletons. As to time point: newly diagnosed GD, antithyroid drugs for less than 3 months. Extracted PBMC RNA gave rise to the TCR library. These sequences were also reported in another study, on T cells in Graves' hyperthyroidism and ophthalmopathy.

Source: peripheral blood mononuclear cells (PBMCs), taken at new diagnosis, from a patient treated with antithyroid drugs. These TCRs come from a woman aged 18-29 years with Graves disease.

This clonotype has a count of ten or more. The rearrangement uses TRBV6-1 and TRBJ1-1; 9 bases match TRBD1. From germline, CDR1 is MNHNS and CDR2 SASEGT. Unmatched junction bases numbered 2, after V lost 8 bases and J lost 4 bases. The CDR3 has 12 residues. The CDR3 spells CASEDRGTEAFF. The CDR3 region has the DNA TGTGCCAGCGAGGACAGGGGCACTGAAGCTTTCTTT.

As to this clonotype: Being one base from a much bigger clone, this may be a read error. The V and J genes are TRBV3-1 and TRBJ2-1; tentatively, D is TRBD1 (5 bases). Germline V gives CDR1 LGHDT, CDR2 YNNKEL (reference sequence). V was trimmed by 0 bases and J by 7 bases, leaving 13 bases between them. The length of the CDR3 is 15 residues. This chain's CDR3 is CASSQDGALGNEQFF. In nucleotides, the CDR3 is TGTGCCAGCAGCCAAGATGGGGCCTTAGGGAATGAGCAGTTCTTC.

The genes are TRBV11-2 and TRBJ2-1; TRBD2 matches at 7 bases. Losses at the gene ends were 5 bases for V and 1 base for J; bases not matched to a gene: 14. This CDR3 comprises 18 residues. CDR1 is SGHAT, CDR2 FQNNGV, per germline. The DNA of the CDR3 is TGTGCCAGCAGCGGGGCCTTTGCGGGCGGGAGTTCCTACAATGAGCAGTTCTTC. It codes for CASSGAFAGGSSYNEQFF.

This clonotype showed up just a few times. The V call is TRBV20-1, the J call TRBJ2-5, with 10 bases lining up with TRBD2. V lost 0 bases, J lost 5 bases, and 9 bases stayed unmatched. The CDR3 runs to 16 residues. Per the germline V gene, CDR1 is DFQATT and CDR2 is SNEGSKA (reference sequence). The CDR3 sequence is CSAREGLAGVGETQYF. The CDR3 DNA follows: TGCAGTGCTAGAGAGGGTCTAGCGGGAGTAGGCGAGACCCAGTACTTC.

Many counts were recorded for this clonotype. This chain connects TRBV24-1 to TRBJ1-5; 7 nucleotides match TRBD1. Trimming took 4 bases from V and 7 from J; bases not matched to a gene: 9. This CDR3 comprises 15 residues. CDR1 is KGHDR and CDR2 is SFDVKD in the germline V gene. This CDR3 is CATSESGQRGQPQHF. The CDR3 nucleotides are TGTGCCACCAGTGAATCGGGACAGAGGGGACAGCCCCAGCATTTT.

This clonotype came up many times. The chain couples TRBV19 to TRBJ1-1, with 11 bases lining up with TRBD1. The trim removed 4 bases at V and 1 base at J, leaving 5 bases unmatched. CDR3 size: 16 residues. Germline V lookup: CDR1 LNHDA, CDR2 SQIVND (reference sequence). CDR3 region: CASSRGQGARNTEAFF. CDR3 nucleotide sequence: TGTGCCAGTAGTAGAGGACAGGGGGCGCGGAACACTGAAGCTTTCTTT.

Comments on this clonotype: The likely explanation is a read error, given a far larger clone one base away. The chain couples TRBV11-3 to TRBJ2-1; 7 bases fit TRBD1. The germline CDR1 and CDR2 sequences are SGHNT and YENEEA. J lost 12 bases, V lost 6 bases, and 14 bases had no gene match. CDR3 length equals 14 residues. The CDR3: CASSLQGPSPVQFF. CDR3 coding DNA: TGTGCCAGCAGTTTACAGGGGCCCTCACCGGTGCAGTTCTTC.

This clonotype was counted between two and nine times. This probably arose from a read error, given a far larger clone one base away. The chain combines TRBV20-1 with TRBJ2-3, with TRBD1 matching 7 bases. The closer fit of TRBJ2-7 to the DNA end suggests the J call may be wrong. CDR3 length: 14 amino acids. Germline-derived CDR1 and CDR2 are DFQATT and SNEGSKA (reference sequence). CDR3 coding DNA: TGCAGTGCTAGATCGGCAGGGGGTATCAATGAGCAGTACTTC. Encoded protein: CSARSAGGINEQYF.

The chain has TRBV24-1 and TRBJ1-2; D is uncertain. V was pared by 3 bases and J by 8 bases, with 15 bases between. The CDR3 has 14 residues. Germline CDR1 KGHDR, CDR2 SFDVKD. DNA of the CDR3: TGTGCCACCAGTGATGCGTCGACCGGCCTCGGCTACACCTTC. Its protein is CATSDASTGLGYTF.

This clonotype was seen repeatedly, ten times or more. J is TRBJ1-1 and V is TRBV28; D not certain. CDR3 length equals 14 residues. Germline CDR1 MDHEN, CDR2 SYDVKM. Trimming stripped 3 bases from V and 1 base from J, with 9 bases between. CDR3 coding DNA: TGTGCCAGCAGTTTTCACCCGAGGAACACTGAAGCTTTCTTT. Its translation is CASSFHPRNTEAFF.

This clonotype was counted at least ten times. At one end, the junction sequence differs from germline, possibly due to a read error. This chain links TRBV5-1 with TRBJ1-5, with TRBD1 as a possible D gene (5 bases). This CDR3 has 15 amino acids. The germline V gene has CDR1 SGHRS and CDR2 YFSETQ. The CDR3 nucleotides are TGTGCCAGCAGCCCGACCGGGGCATCGGGTCAGCCCCAGCATTTT. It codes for CASSPTGASGQPQHF. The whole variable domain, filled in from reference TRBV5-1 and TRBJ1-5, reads KAGVTQTPRYLIKTRGQQVTLSCSPISGHRSVSWYQQTPGQGLQFLFEYFSETQRNKGNFPGRFSGRQFSNSRSEMNVSTLELGDSALYLCASSPTGASGQPQHFGDGTRLSIL.

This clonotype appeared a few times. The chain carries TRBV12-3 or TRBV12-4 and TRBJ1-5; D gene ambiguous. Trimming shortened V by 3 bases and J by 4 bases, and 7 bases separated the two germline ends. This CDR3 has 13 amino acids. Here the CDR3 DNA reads TGTGCCAGCAGTTTTAAAACTAATCAGCCCCAGCATTTT. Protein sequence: CASSFKTNQPQHF.

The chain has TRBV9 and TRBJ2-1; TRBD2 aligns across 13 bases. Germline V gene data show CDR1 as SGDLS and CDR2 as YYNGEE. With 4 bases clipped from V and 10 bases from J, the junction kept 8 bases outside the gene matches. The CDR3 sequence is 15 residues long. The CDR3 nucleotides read TGTGCCAGCAGCCAAGGACTAGCGGGAGTCGGGGAGCAGTTCTTC. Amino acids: CASSQGLAGVGEQFF. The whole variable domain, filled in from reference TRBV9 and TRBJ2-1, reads DSGVTQTPKHLITATGQRVTLRCSPRSGDLSVYWYQQSLDQGLQFLIQYYNGEERAKGNILERFSAQQFPDLHSELNLSSLELGDSALYFCASSQGLAGVGEQFFGPGTRLTVL.

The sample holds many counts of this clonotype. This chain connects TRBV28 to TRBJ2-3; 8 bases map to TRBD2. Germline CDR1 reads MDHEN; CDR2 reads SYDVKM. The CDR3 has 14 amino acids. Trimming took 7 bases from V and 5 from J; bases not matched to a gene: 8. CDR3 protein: CASTSGLVGDTQYF. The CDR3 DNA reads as TGTGCCAGCACCTCGGGACTAGTGGGAGATACGCAGTATTTT.

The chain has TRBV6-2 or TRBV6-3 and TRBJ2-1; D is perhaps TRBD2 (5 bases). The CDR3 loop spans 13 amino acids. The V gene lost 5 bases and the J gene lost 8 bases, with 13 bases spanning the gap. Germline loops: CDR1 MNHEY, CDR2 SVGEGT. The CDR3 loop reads CASSEFRTDEQFF. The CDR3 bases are TGTGCCAGCAGTGAATTCAGGACTGATGAGCAGTTCTTC.

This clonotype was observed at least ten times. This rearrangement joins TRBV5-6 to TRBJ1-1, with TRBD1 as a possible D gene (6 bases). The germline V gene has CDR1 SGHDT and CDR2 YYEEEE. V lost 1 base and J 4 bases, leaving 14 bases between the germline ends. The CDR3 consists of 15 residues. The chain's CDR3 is CASSLIGLGATEAFF. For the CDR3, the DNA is TGTGCCAGCAGCTTGATAGGTTTGGGGGCCACTGAAGCTTTCTTT.

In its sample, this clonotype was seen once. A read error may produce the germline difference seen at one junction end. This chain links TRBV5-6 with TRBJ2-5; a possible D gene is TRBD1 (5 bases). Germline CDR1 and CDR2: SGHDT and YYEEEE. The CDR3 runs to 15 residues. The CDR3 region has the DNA TGTGCCAGCGGCTTGGTGGGGCTAGAGGCGGAGACCCAGTACTTC. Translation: CASGLVGLEAETQYF.

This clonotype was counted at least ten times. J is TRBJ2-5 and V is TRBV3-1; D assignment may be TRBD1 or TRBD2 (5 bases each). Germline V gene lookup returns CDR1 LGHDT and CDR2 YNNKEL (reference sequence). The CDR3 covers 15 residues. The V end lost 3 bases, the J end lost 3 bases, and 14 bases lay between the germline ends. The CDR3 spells CASSQGTVREETQYF. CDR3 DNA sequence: TGTGCCAGCAGCCAGGGGACGGTAAGGGAAGAGACCCAGTACTTC.

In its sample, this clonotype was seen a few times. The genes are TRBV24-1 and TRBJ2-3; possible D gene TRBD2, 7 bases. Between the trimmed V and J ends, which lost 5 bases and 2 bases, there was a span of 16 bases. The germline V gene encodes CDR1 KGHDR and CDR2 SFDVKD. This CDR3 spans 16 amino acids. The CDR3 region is CATSGTFGGATDTQYF. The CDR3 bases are TGTGCCACCAGTGGGACCTTTGGGGGGGCCACAGATACGCAGTATTTT.

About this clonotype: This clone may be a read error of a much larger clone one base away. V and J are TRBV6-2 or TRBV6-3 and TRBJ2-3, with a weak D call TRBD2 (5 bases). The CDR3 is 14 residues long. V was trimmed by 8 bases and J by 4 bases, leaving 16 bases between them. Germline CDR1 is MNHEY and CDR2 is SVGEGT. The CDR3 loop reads CASEIRLFADTQYF. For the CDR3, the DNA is TGTGCCAGCGAGATTAGACTATTTGCAGATACGCAGTATTTT.

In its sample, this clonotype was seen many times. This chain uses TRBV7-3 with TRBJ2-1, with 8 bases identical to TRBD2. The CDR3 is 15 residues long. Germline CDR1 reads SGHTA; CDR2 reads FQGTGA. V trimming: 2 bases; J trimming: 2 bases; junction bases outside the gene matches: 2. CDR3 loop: CASSLPGGAYNEQFF. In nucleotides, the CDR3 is TGTGCCAGCAGCTTACCCGGGGGGGCCTACAATGAGCAGTTCTTC.

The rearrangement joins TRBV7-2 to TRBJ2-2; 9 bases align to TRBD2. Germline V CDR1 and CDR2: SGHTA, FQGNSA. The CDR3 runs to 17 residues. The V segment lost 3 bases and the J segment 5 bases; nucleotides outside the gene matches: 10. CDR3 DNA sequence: TGTGCCAGCAGCTTCCACAGCGGGAGGTCCCTAACCGGGGAGCTGTTTTTT. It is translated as CASSFHSGRSLTGELFF. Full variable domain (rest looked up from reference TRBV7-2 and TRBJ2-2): GAGVSQSPSNKVTEKGKDVELRCDPISGHTALYWYRQSLGQGLEFLIYFQGNSAPDKSGLPSDRFSAERTGGSVSTLTIQRTQQEDSAVYLCASSFHSGRSLTGELFFGEGSRLTVL.

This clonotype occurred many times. CDR3 sequence: CSARDGGPSGYQETQYF. CDR3 bases: TGCAGTGCTAGAGATGGGGGCCCATCGGGGTACCAAGAGACCCAGTACTTC. J is TRBJ2-5 and V is TRBV20-1; a weak D match, TRBD1 (6 bases). Looked up from germline, CDR1 is DFQATT and CDR2 is SNEGSKA (reference sequence). This CDR3 spans 17 amino acids. V lost 0 bases and J 0 bases, leaving 17 bases between the germline ends.

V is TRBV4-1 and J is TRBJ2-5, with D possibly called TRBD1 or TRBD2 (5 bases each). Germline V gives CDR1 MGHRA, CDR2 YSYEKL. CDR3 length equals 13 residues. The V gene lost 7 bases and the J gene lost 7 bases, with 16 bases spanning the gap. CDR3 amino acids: CASTDGGGGTQYF. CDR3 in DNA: TGCGCCAGCACAGATGGGGGTGGTGGGACCCAGTACTTC.

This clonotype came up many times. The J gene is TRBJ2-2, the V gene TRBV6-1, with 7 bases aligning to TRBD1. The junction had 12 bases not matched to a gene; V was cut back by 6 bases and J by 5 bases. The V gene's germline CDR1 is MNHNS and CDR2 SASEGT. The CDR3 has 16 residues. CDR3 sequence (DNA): TGTGCCAGCAGAAGGGAAGACAGGGCTCTTACCGGGGAGCTGTTTTTT. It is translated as CASRREDRALTGELFF.

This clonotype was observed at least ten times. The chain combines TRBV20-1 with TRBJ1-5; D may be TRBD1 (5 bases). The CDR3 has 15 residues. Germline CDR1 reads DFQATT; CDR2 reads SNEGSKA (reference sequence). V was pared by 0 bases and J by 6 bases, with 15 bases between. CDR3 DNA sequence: TGCAGTGCTAGAGAAACAGGAACGGGTCGTCAGCCCCAGCATTTT. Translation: CSARETGTGRQPQHF.

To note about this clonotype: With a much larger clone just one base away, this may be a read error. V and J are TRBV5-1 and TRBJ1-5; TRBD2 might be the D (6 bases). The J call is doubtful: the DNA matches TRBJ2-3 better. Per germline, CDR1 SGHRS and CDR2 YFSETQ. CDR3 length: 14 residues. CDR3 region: CASSFGGGNQPQYF. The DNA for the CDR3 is TGCGCCAGCAGCTTTGGGGGAGGCAATCAGCCCCAGTATTTT.

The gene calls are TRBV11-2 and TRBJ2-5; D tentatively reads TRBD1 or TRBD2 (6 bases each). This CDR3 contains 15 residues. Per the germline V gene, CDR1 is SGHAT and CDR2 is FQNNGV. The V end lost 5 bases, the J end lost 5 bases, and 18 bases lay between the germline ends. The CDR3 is CASSRPSQGRETQYF. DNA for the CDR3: TGTGCCAGCAGCAGACCGAGTCAGGGGAGGGAGACCCAGTACTTC.